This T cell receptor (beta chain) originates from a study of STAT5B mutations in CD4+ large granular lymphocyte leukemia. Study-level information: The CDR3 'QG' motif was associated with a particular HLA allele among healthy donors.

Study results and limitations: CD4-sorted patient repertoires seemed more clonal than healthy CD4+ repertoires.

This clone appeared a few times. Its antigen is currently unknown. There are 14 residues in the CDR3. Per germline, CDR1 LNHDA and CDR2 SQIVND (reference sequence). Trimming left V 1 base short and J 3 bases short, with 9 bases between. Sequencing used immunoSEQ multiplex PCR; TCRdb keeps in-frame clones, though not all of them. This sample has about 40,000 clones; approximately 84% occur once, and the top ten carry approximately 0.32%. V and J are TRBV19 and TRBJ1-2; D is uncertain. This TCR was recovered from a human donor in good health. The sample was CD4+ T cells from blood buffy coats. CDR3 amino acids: CASSIGHSDYGYTF. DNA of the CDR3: TGTGCCAGTAGTATAGGGCATTCAGACTATGGCTACACCTTC.